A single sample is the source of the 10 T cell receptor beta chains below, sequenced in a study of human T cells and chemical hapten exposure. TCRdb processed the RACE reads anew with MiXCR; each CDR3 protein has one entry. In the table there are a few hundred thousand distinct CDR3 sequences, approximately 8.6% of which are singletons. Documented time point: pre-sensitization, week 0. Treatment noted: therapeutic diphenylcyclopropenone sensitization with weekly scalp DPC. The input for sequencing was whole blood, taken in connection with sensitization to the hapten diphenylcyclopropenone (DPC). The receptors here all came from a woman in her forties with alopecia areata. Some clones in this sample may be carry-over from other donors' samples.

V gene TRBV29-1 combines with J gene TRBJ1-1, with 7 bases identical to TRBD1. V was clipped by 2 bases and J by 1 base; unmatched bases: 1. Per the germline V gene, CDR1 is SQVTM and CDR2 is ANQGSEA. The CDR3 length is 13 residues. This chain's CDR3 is CSVERTGNTEAFF. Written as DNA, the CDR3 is TGCAGCGTTGAACGGACAGGGAACACTGAAGCTTTCTTT.

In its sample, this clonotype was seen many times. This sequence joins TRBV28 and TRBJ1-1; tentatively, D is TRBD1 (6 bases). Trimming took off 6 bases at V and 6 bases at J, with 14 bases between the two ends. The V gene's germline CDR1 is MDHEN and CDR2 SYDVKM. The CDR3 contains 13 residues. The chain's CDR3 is CASRATGTAEAFF. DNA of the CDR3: TGTGCCAGCAGGGCGACAGGAACCGCTGAAGCTTTCTTT.

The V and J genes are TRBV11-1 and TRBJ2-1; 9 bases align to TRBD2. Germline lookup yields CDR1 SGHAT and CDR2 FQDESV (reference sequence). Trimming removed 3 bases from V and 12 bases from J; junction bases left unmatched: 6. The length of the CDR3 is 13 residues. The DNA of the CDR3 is TGTGCCAGCAGCTTTTTGGAAGCGGGAGGGCAGTTCTTC. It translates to CASSFLEAGGQFF.

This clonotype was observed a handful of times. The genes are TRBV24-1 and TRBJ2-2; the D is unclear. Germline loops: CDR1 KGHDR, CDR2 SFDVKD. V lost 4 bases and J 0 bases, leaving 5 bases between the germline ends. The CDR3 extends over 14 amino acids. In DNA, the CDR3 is TGTGCCACCAGTGACAGAACGAACACCGGGGAGCTGTTTTTT. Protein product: CATSDRTNTGELFF.

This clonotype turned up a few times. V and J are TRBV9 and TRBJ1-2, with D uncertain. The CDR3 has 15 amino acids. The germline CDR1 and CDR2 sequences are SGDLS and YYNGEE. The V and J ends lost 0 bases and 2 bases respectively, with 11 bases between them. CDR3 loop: CASSVATTANYGYTF. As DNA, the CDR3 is TGTGCCAGCAGCGTAGCTACAACGGCGAACTATGGCTACACCTTC.

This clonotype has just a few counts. Here the CDR3 reads CASSWTSDYGDTQYF. CDR3 sequence (DNA): TGTGCCAGCAGCTGGACTAGCGATTACGGAGATACGCAGTATTTT. The J gene is TRBJ2-3, the V gene TRBV6-2 or TRBV6-3; 9 bases map to TRBD2. This CDR3 contains 15 residues. Germline V lookup: CDR1 MNHEY, CDR2 SVGEGT. Trimming took 6 bases from V and 5 from J; bases not matched to a gene: 9.

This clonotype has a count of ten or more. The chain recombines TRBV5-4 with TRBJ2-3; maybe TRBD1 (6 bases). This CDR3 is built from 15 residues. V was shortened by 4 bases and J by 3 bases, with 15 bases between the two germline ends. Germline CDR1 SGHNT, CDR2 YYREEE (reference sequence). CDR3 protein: CASSQTTGLTDTQYF. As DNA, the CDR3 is TGTGCCAGCAGCCAAACCACAGGGTTAACAGATACGCAGTATTTT.

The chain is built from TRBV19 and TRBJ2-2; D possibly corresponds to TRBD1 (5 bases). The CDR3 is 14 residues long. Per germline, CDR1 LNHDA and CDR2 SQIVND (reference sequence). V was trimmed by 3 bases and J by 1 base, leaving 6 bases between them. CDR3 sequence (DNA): TGTGCCAGTAGTATCCAGGGGAACACCGGGGAGCTGTTTTTT. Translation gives CASSIQGNTGELFF.

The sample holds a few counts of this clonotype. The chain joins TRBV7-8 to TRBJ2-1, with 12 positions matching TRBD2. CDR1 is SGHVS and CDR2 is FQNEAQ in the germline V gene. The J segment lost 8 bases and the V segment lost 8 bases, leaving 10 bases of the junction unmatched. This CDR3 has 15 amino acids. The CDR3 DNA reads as TGTGCCAGCTCCAAAACTAGCGGGAGGAGCCATGAGCAGTTCTTC. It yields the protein CASSKTSGRSHEQFF.

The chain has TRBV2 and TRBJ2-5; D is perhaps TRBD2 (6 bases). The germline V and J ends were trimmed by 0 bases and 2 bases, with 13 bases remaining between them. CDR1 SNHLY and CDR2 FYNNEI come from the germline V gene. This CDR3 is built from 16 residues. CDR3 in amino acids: CASSEALAGKQETQYF. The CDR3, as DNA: TGTGCCAGCAGTGAAGCGCTGGCGGGAAAACAAGAGACCCAGTACTTC.